This record concerns one T cell receptor beta chain sequence. Its antigen is unknown. The source of the sample is a study of T cells in Graves' hyperthyroidism and ophthalmopathy. Amplified TCR beta CDR3 regions derived from RNA transcripts. When the TCR CDR3 underwent first-round RT-PCR, the HTBI primer set was used. MiXCR, applied by TCRdb to the multiplex PCR reads, yields one record per CDR3 protein. The sample includes about 640,000 distinct CDR3 sequences, approximately 14% of them seen just once. Enrolled ophthalmopathy patients presented with a Clinical Activity Score of at least 3, a NOSPECS grade of at least 4, and disease duration under 3 months. The study left out patients who had uncontrolled infection, other autoimmune disease, pregnancy or lactation. The diagnoses drew upon clinical symptoms, serum thyroxine and TRAb, thyroid ultrasound and orbital computed tomography. Germline-derived CDR1 and CDR2 are SGHNT and YYREEE (reference sequence). Trimming removed 0 bases from V and 6 bases from J, with 6 bases in between. The CDR3 length is 13 residues.

Study conclusions and caveats: Most expanded thyroid clonotypes above 0.001 recurred in blood.

The chain combines TRBV5-4 with TRBJ2-2; D is unresolved. The TCR sequence derives from a woman aged 45-59 years with Graves' ophthalmopathy. The sequenced sample consisted of blood. This CDR3 is CASSLGSSGELFF. The DNA for the CDR3 is TGTGCCAGCAGCTTGGGAAGTTCCGGGGAGCTGTTTTTT.